The rows below give T cell receptor beta chains drawn from one sample of a study of cytomegalovirus exposure and HLA in healthy donors. Produced via immunoSEQ multiplex PCR; TCRdb's table is partial and in-frame only. The sample records around 130,000 clones, more than 65% being singletons. Sequencing input: PBMCs. These receptors were collected from a man in his forties or fifties in good health and CMV-seronegative. Both conserved end residues are part of each CDR3. A D gene is named only where the DNA matches it firmly. Clone size, where shown, is once, few, many, or a class for clones that have expanded.

j_call v_call clone_size d_call cdr3_aa cdr3_nt
TRBJ2-2 TRBV6-5 NA TRBD2 CASSYFRGGRTGELFF TGTGCCAGCAGTTATTTTCGGGGGGGCCGGACCGGGGAGCTGTTTTTT
TRBJ2-2 TRBV19 once NA CAIIDTYTGELFF TGTGCCATTATCGACACCTACACCGGGGAGCTGTTTTTT
TRBJ2-1 TRBV21-1 once NA CASAGWFEQFF TGTGCCAGCGCAGGGTGGTTTGAGCAGTTCTTC
TRBJ2-3 TRBV5-1 NA TRBD2 CASSLASGGTDTQYF TGCGCCAGCAGCCTCGCTAGCGGGGGCACAGATACGCAGTATTTT
TRBJ2-3 TRBV27 NA TRBD2 CASTPGGVSTDTQYF TGTGCCAGCACCCCCGGGGGGGTTAGCACAGATACGCAGTATTTT
TRBJ2-5 TRBV10-3 NA NA CASWAGDRETQYF TGTGCCTCCTGGGCAGGGGATCGGGAGACCCAGTACTTC
TRBJ2-1 TRBV6-5 NA NA CASSSPFETVQFF TGTGCCAGCAGTTCTCCTTTTGAGACAGTGCAGTTCTTC
TRBJ1-1 TRBV6-1 NA TRBD1 CASSEWTGESEAFF TGTGCCAGCAGTGAATGGACAGGGGAAAGTGAAGCTTTCTTT
TRBJ1-1 TRBV6-5 few NA CASSYSFRGGTEAFF TGTGCCAGCAGTTACTCGTTCCGGGGAGGGACTGAAGCTTTCTTT
TRBJ2-1 TRBV7-9 NA TRBD2 CASSFPSGGDVYNEQFF TGTGCCAGCAGCTTCCCTAGCGGGGGAGACGTCTACAATGAGCAGTTCTTC
TRBJ2-3 TRBV15 NA NA CATSRGRTDTQYF TGTGCCACCAGCAGAGGGCGCACAGATACGCAGTATTTT
TRBJ2-2 TRBV5-8 NA TRBD1 CAGGTGSDTGELFF TGTGCCGGCGGGACAGGGTCGGACACCGGGGAGCTGTTTTTT
TRBJ2-5 TRBV27 NA TRBD2 CASSSPVAGQETQYF TGTGCCAGCAGTTCCCCCGTAGCGGGGCAAGAGACCCAGTACTTC
TRBJ2-7 TRBV5-4 NA NA CASSFGQGSAYEQYF TGTGCCAGCAGCTTCGGGCAGGGAAGCGCCTACGAGCAGTACTTC
TRBJ2-7 TRBV6-6 NA NA CASTKQGGSSYEQYF TGTGCCAGCACCAAACAGGGGGGGAGCTCCTACGAGCAGTACTTC
TRBJ2-1 TRBV7-9 NA TRBD2 CASSPSGISYNEQFF TGTGCCAGCAGCCCTAGCGGGATCTCCTACAATGAGCAGTTCTTC
TRBJ1-5 TRBV30 NA NA CASSRLNQPQHF TGTGCTTCCAGCAGGCTCAATCAGCCCCAGCATTTT
TRBJ2-7 TRBV27 NA NA CASSPYGDYEQYF TGTGCCAGCAGTCCCTACGGGGACTACGAGCAGTACTTC
TRBJ2-7 TRBV18 NA TRBD1 CASSPLGGTGEYEQYF TGTGCCAGCTCACCCCTCGGCGGGACAGGGGAGTACGAGCAGTACTTC
TRBJ2-3 TRBV18 NA NA CASSPRGWDTQYF TGTGCCAGCTCACCACGAGGGTGGGATACGCAGTATTTT
TRBJ1-2 TRBV29-1 NA TRBD1 CSVRETGWNGYTF TGCAGCGTTAGAGAGACAGGGTGGAATGGCTACACCTTC
TRBJ1-4 TRBV4-1 NA NA CASSQDIRGNEKLFF TGCGCCAGCAGCCAAGATATTAGGGGCAATGAAAAACTGTTTTTT
TRBJ2-3 TRBV7-2 NA NA CASSPTLDTQYF TGTGCCAGCAGCCCCACTCTGGATACGCAGTATTTT
TRBJ1-2 TRBV2 NA TRBD1 CASRGTPGGIGYGYTF TGTGCCAGCAGGGGTACCCCAGGGGGCATCGGCTATGGCTACACCTTC
TRBJ2-5 TRBV29-1 NA TRBD1 CSFRDSNLETQYF TGCAGCTTCCGGGACAGTAATTTGGAGACCCAGTACTTC
TRBJ2-6 TRBV5-1 NA TRBD2 CASSYLAGGESGANVLTF TGCGCCAGCAGCTACTTAGCGGGAGGGGAATCTGGGGCCAACGTCCTGACTTTC
TRBJ2-7 TRBV7-2 NA NA CASSAETGPYEQYF TGTGCCAGCAGCGCAGAAACAGGGCCCTACGAGCAGTACTTC
TRBJ1-1 TRBV18 NA TRBD1 CASSPVSGQGRSMNTEAFF TGTGCCAGCTCACCCGTTAGTGGACAGGGACGGAGTATGAACACTGAAGCTTTCTTT
TRBJ2-3 TRBV5-5 NA NA CASSSFEDTQYF TGTGCCAGCAGCTCCTTCGAGGATACGCAGTATTTT
TRBJ1-3 TRBV7-8 NA NA CASSLQGIGNIIYF TGTGCCAGCAGCTTACAGGGTATTGGAAACATCATATATTTT
TRBJ2-2 TRBV19 NA TRBD2 CASTAGVNTGELFF TGTGCCAGTACTGCGGGGGTGAACACCGGGGAGCTGTTTTTT
TRBJ2-7 TRBV4-3 NA NA CASSQQGAFEQYF TGCGCCAGCAGCCAACAAGGAGCATTCGAGCAGTACTTC
TRBJ1-3 TRBV2 NA NA CASTVSGNTIYF TGTGCCAGCACAGTCTCTGGAAACACCATATATTTT